The 5 T cell receptor beta chains presented below share a single source sample, sequenced in a study of blood T cell repertoires in COVID-19. The repertoire was sequenced with immunoSEQ multiplex PCR; TCRdb's copy has only in-frame clones and lacks some. Here the sample spans 150,000 to 200,000 clones, about 79% being singletons. The sequenced sample consisted of peripheral blood. All receptors come from a woman aged 70-85 years with acute or convalescent COVID-19.

This clone is a singleton in its sample. The CDR3 sequence is CASSGTGSTYEQYF. CDR3 DNA sequence: TGTGCCAGCTCCGGGACAGGGTCAACCTACGAGCAGTACTTC. J is TRBJ2-7 and V is TRBV18; 9 nucleotides agree with TRBD1. The V and J ends lost 6 bases and 2 bases, in that order; junction bases with no gene match: 5. CDR3 size: 14 residues. Looked up from germline, CDR1 is KGHSH and CDR2 is LQKENI.

The rearrangement links TRBV2 to TRBJ2-5, with D perhaps TRBD2 (6 bases). The germline V gene encodes CDR1 SNHLY and CDR2 FYNNEI. Trimming left V 7 bases short and J 5 bases short, with 14 bases between. The CDR3 length is 13 residues. In DNA, the CDR3 is TGTGCCAGCAATGGGGGACTGCAGGAGACCCAGTACTTC. This encodes CASNGGLQETQYF.

The count of this clone is one. V gene TRBV5-1 combines with J gene TRBJ2-7; 11 bases match TRBD2. Germline V gene sequence: CDR1 SGHRS, CDR2 YFSETQ. V shed 4 bases, J shed 7 bases, and the junction held 10 bases outside the gene matches. The CDR3 is made up of 15 amino acids. The CDR3 here is CASSPSLAGVEEQYF. The CDR3 DNA sequence: TGCGCCAGCAGCCCCTCACTAGCGGGAGTGGAAGAGCAGTACTTC.

The chain combines TRBV9 with TRBJ2-1; 14 bases fit TRBD2. The CDR3 is made up of 15 amino acids. Per germline, CDR1 SGDLS and CDR2 YYNGEE. After removal of 3 bases from V and 10 bases from J, the junction contained 6 bases not matched to a gene. The CDR3 is CASSARLAGGPEQFF. The DNA for the CDR3 is TGTGCCAGCAGCGCACGACTAGCGGGGGGGCCGGAGCAGTTCTTC.

The gene calls are TRBV3-1 (or the pseudogene TRBV3-2) and TRBJ2-7; TRBD2 matches at 13 bases. The CDR3 extends over 18 amino acids. V gave up 3 bases and J gave up 3 bases; unmatched junction bases: 11. Germline V CDR1 and CDR2: LGHDT, YNNKEL (reference sequence). CDR3 sequence (DNA): TGTGCCAGCAGCCAGGCCGGACTAGCGGGAGATTTTTACTACGAGCAGTACTTC. The encoded protein is CASSQAGLAGDFYYEQYF.